A single sample is the source of the 9 T cell receptor beta chains below, sequenced in a study of shared clonotypes between healthy human individuals. Repertoires were generated with immunoSEQ multiplex PCR, while TCRdb's copy carries only in-frame clones and drops some. The sample holds 2,500,000 or so clones; 90% to 95% are singletons and the top ten take about 0.34%. Sequences were obtained from naive CD4+ T cells from PBMCs. The sample's subset: CD45RA+ positively selected. The receptors derive from a man aged 18 to 29 in good health. Some clones in this sample may be carry-over from other donors' samples.

The chain uses TRBV18 and TRBJ2-2; D is possibly TRBD1 or TRBD2 (5 bases each). Trimming removed 3 bases at V and 1 base at J, with 12 bases between. CDR1 and CDR2 from the germline V gene are KGHSH and LQKENI. The CDR3 consists of 16 residues. Written as DNA, the CDR3 is TGTGCCAGCTCACCGTTCGGGGCAGGGAACACCGGGGAGCTGTTTTTT. Protein product: CASSPFGAGNTGELFF.

The chain employs TRBV5-4 and TRBJ2-3, with 8 bases that match TRBD2. The V gene's germline CDR1 is SGHNT and CDR2 YYREEE (reference sequence). The V gene end was trimmed by 3 bases and the J gene end by 3 bases; junction bases not matched to a gene: 3. The length of the CDR3 is 14 residues. The CDR3 reads CASSSGLVTDTQYF. In DNA form, the CDR3 reads TGTGCCAGCAGCTCGGGACTAGTGACAGATACGCAGTATTTT.

This chain joins TRBV6-1 and TRBJ1-5; TRBD1 is a possible D gene (6 bases). The germline V and J ends were trimmed by 6 bases and 3 bases, with 15 bases remaining between them. Germline-derived CDR1 and CDR2 are MNHNS and SASEGT. CDR3 length: 15 amino acids. DNA for the CDR3: TGTGCCAGCAGCCCGGGACAAGCCTACAATCAGCCCCAGCATTTT. Translated: CASSPGQAYNQPQHF.

This clone was seen once. The sample carries other DNA sequences with the same CDR3. The gene calls are TRBV18 and TRBJ1-1, with D perhaps TRBD1 (6 bases). The CDR3 covers 15 residues. From germline, CDR1 is KGHSH and CDR2 LQKENI. Trimming removed 1 base from V and 0 bases from J, with 9 bases in between. CDR3 bases: TGTGCCAGCTCACCACTCGGGGGCGTGAACACTGAAGCTTTCTTT. Encoded protein: CASSPLGGVNTEAFF.

V is TRBV5-5 and J is TRBJ1-5; D might be TRBD1 (6 bases). V lost 4 bases, J lost 9 bases, and 26 bases lay in between. This CDR3 comprises 17 residues. CDR1 and CDR2 from the germline V gene are SGHKS and YYEKEE (reference sequence). This CDR3 reads CASSVGTTIHHGRPQHF. The CDR3 DNA reads as TGTGCCAGCAGCGTCGGGACAACGATACATCATGGGAGGCCCCAGCATTTT.

In nucleotides, the CDR3 is TGTGCCAGCAGCTTAGTGGTATGGGGGGCGCACAATGAGCAGTTCTTC. It translates to CASSLVVWGAHNEQFF. The chain uses TRBV5-4 and TRBJ2-1; D possibly matches TRBD1 or TRBD2 (6 bases each). The CDR3 length is 16 residues. The germline V and J ends were trimmed by 2 bases and 5 bases, with 17 bases remaining between them. Germline CDR1 reads SGHNT; CDR2 reads YYREEE (reference sequence).

The gene calls are TRBV5-4 and TRBJ2-7, with D perhaps TRBD1 (5 bases). Deletions cut 2 bases from V and 3 bases from J, with 15 bases between. The CDR3 spans 15 residues. Germline-derived CDR1 and CDR2 are SGHNT and YYREEE (reference sequence). CDR3 amino acids: CASSFASREIYEQYF. For the CDR3, the DNA is TGTGCCAGCAGCTTCGCGTCCAGGGAAATCTACGAGCAGTACTTC.

The rearrangement joins TRBV27 to TRBJ2-4; D tentatively fits TRBD1 or TRBD2 (5 bases each). Per the germline V gene, CDR1 is MNHEY and CDR2 is SMNVEV (reference sequence). The CDR3 totals 16 residues. The V end was cut by 8 bases, the J end by 1 base, with 18 bases between. The CDR3 DNA follows: TGTGCCAGCTCCCTCCGGGACCCGGGGGCCAAAAACATTCAGTACTTC. Its translation is CASSLRDPGAKNIQYF.

The rearrangement joins TRBV29-1 to TRBJ1-1; D unresolved. CDR3 length: 11 residues. Deletions cut 6 bases from V and 3 bases from J, with 8 bases between. CDR1 is SQVTM, CDR2 ANQGSEA, per germline. CDR3: CSVAIHTEAFF. The CDR3 nucleotides read TGCAGCGTCGCCATACACACTGAAGCTTTCTTT. The full variable domain, rest sourced from reference TRBV29-1 and TRBJ1-1, is SAVISQKPSRDICQRGTSLTIQCQVDSQVTMMFWYRQQPGQSLTLIATANQGSEATYESGFVIDKFPISRPNLTFSTLTVSNMSPEDSSIYLCSVAIHTEAFFGQGTRLTVV.